This T cell receptor (beta chain) was observed in a study of shared clonotypes between healthy human individuals. Trimming took 2 bases from V and 0 from J; bases not matched to a gene: 6. Per germline, CDR1 GTSNPN and CDR2 SVGIG (reference sequence). CDR3 length: 16 amino acids. TCRdb's copy holds only in-frame clones and misses some; the assay was immunoSEQ multiplex PCR. The table shows roughly 2.2 million clones, with about 90% occurring only once. This receptor was identified in a man aged 18 to 35 in good health. Some clones in this sample may be carry-over from other donors' samples. Sequencing was carried out using naive CD4+ T cells from PBMCs. Subset defined: CD45RA+ positively selected. The chain uses TRBV30 and TRBJ2-2, with 7 bases identical to TRBD1. Written as DNA, the CDR3 is TGTGCCTGGAGTAAGAGGGGGCTAACGAACACCGGGGAGCTGTTTTTT. Its translation: CAWSKRGLTNTGELFF. Full variable domain (rest looked up from reference TRBV30 and TRBJ2-2): SQTIHQWPATLVQPVGSPLSLECTVEGTSNPNLYWYRQAAGRGLQLLFYSVGIGQISSEVPQNLSASRPQDRQFILSSKKLLLSDSGFYLCAWSKRGLTNTGELFFGEGSRLTVL.